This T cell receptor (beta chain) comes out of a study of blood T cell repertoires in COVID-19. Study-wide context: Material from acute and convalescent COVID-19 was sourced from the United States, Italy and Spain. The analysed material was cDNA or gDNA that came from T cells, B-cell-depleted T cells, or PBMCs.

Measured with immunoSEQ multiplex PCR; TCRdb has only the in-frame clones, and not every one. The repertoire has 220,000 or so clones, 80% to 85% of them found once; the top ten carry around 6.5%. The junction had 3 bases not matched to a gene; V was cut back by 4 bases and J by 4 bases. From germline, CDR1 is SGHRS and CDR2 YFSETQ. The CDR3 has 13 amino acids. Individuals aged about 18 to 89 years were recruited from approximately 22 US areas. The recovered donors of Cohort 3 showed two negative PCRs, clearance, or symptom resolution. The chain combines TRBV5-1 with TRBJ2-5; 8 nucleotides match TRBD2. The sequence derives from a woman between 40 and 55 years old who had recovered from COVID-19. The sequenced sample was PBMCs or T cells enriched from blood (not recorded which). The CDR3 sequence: CASSASGGETQYF. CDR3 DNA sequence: TGCGCCAGCAGCGCCAGCGGGGGAGAGACCCAGTACTTC.